A selection of T cell receptor beta chains follows, all from one sample in a study of a mutant IDH1 vaccine in newly diagnosed glioma. Method: immunoSEQ multiplex PCR; TCRdb's copy keeps in-frame clones and lacks some. The sample has roughly 40,000 clones, approximately 85% seen once. These receptors' antigens are unknown. This specimen was PBMCs, taken from a glioma patient whose treatment included an IDH1 peptide vaccine. These receptors originate from a middle-aged man with glioma. CDR3s include the opening cysteine and the closing phenylalanine or tryptophan. The D gene is left open where the match is weak. The listing skips clone size in some rows; elsewhere it reads once, few, many or a size class.

D	length	V	size	J	CDR3	DNA
-	14	TRBV9	-	TRBJ2-1	CASSGYSSYNEQFF	TGTGCCAGCAGCGGTTACTCCTCCTACAATGAGCAGTTCTTC
-	16	TRBV7-9	few	TRBJ2-7	CASIFSLFGEPGEQYF	TGTGCCAGCATCTTTTCCCTCTTTGGGGAGCCGGGTGAGCAGTACTTC
-	11	TRBV9	-	TRBJ2-2	CASSVSGELFF	TGTGCCAGCAGCGTGTCCGGGGAGCTGTTTTTT
-	9	TRBV6-5	-	TRBJ1-4	CARGEKLFF	TGTGCCAGGGGGGAAAAACTGTTTTTT
-	15	TRBV27	-	TRBJ2-7	CASSLTGHFSYEQYF	TGTGCCAGCAGTCTCACGGGACACTTTTCCTACGAGCAGTACTTC
-	18	TRBV10-1	-	TRBJ2-4	CARRRGGFLVLAKNIQYF	TGCGCCAGGAGAAGAGGGGGATTCTTGGTACTAGCCAAAAACATTCAGTACTTC
-	13	TRBV4-2	-	TRBJ1-1	CASSQDGRAEAFF	TGTGCCAGCAGCCAAGATGGGAGGGCTGAAGCTTTCTTT
TRBD1	14	TRBV29-1	-	TRBJ1-2	CSVRPGTGGYGYTF	TGCAGCGTCCGACCCGGGACAGGGGGCTATGGCTACACCTTC
-	15	TRBV6-5	-	TRBJ1-1	CASSGSGVLGAEAFF	TGTGCCAGCAGCGGATCCGGGGTTCTGGGGGCTGAAGCTTTCTTT
-	19	TRBV21-1	-	TRBJ1-1	CASSKKWKETDRAHTEAFF	TGTGCCAGCAGCAAAAAGTGGAAAGAGACAGACAGGGCCCACACTGAAGCTTTCTTT
-	16	TRBV5-1	-	TRBJ1-4	CASSSGTGQQNEKLFF	TGCGCCAGCAGCTCGGGGACGGGACAACAAAATGAAAAACTGTTTTTT
-	15	TRBV6-7	-	TRBJ1-3	CASSVKRGGGNTIYF	TGTGCCAGCAGCGTAAAACGGGGTGGTGGAAACACCATATATTTT
TRBD1	17	TRBV27	-	TRBJ2-6	CASSYRTGGSGANVLTF	TGTGCCAGCAGTTACAGGACAGGGGGGTCAGGGGCCAACGTCCTGACTTTC
-	16	TRBV2	medium-sized	TRBJ1-5	CASSSLGPGGNQPQHF	TGTGCCAGCAGTAGTTTGGGGCCCGGGGGAAATCAGCCCCAGCATTTT
TRBD1	15	TRBV6-5	-	TRBJ2-5	CASSSFGTGKETQYF	TGTGCCAGCAGTTCGTTTGGGACAGGAAAAGAGACCCAGTACTTC
-	13	TRBV19	-	TRBJ2-5	CASSIDRGETQYF	TGTGCCAGTAGTATAGACAGGGGCGAGACCCAGTACTTC
-	16	TRBV5-1	-	TRBJ1-3	CASSSSGEEAGNTIYF	TGCGCCAGCAGCTCCTCAGGGGAGGAGGCTGGAAACACCATATATTTT
TRBD1	14	TRBV11-2	-	TRBJ1-2	CASSLVGQDYGYTF	TGTGCCAGCAGCTTAGTGGGACAGGACTATGGCTACACCTTC
-	16	TRBV28	-	TRBJ1-5	CASSFSDSYSNQPQHF	TGTGCCAGCAGTTTTTCCGACAGTTATAGCAATCAGCCCCAGCATTTT
-	15	TRBV6-5	-	TRBJ1-4	CASSYSRQGDEKLFF	TGTGCCAGCAGTTACTCGAGGCAGGGTGACGAAAAACTGTTTTTT
TRBD1	15	TRBV19	-	TRBJ2-5	CASSPRRDSQETQYF	TGTGCCAGTAGTCCCCGCCGGGACAGCCAAGAGACCCAGTACTTC
-	12	TRBV29-1	-	TRBJ2-3	CSVDSGLDTQYF	TGCAGCGTTGATTCGGGACTCGATACGCAGTATTTT
-	14	TRBV5-6	-	TRBJ2-6	CASSSSSGANVLTF	TGTGCCAGCAGCTCCTCTTCTGGGGCCAACGTCCTGACTTTC
TRBD2	16	TRBV28	-	TRBJ2-1	CASSFPQSSGRNEQFF	TGTGCCAGCAGTTTCCCCCAGAGTAGCGGGAGGAATGAGCAGTTCTTC
TRBD2	17	TRBV9	-	TRBJ2-7	CASSVDIAGVSGSEQYF	TGTGCCAGCAGCGTAGATATAGCGGGAGTAAGTGGGTCCGAGCAGTACTTC
TRBD2	16	TRBV5-1	-	TRBJ2-3	CASSVGLAGSTDTQYF	TGCGCCAGCAGCGTGGGACTAGCGGGTAGCACAGATACGCAGTATTTT
-	14	TRBV7-9	-	TRBJ1-1	CASSAGGGNTEAFF	TGTGCCAGCAGCGCCGGGGGAGGGAACACTGAAGCTTTCTTT
-	13	TRBV10-3	-	TRBJ2-7	CAISGTFQDEQYF	TGTGCCATCAGTGGGACCTTCCAGGACGAGCAGTACTTC
-	14	TRBV6-1	-	TRBJ1-4	CASSERGREEKLFF	TGTGCCAGCAGTGAACGGGGGCGGGAAGAAAAACTGTTTTTT
-	13	TRBV2	once	TRBJ2-3	CASSDGTSDTQYF	TGTGCCAGCAGCGATGGGACCTCCGATACGCAGTATTTT